This record concerns one TCR beta chain sequence. A much larger clone differs by one base, so this may be a read error. The data are from a study of blood T cells in healthy people across ages. The length of the CDR3 is 13 residues. Germline loops: CDR1 MNHEY, CDR2 SMNVEV (reference sequence). Using a J-beta primer mix together with a sample-barcoded 5' primer, a second PCR was run for roughly 7 to 12 cycles. Through a template-switch adaptor with 12 random nucleotides, each cDNA molecule received a tag. MiXCR, run by TCRdb on the 5' RACE reads, gives a single entry per CDR3 protein. The table has 1.5 million or so distinct CDR3 sequences, about 42% seen once.

This TCR derives from a woman aged 18-30 years in good health. The J gene is TRBJ1-2, the V gene TRBV27, with D possibly matching TRBD1 (5 bases). The sample taken for sequencing was blood. CDR3 DNA sequence: TGTGCCAGCAGTGCAGGGAGTAATTATGGCCACACCTTC. Residues: CASSAGSNYGHTF.